These T cell receptor beta chains were read from a single sample in a study of early T cells in non-severe SARS-CoV-2 infection. Each CDR3 protein gets one entry after TCRdb re-called the 5' RACE reads with MiXCR. This table has roughly 90,000 distinct CDR3 sequences, roughly 15% appearing once. The specimen was whole blood. These receptors originate from an adult who was a healthcare worker with PCR-confirmed SARS-CoV-2 infection or an uninfected control (not recorded which). CDR3s include the opening cysteine and the closing phenylalanine or tryptophan. D genes are given only for firm matches. Rows give clone size only sometimes, using once, few, many, or a class for an expanded clone.

len: 17; j_gene: TRBJ2-5; d_gene: TRBD2; v_gene: TRBV6-5; abundance: few; CDR3nt: TGTGCCAGCAGTTACGGTGCTAGCGGGGGGGGAGGGAAGACCCAGTACTTC; CDR3aa: CASSYGASGGGGKTQYF
len: 14; j_gene: TRBJ2-3; d_gene: -; v_gene: TRBV12-3/TRBV12-4; abundance: many; CDR3nt: TGTGCCAGCAGTCTCAGGACTTACACAGATACGCAGTATTTT; CDR3aa: CASSLRTYTDTQYF
len: 16; j_gene: TRBJ1-3; d_gene: -; v_gene: TRBV10-2; abundance: -; CDR3nt: TGCGCCAGCAGTGATTGGGACCGTCGCTCTAAAAACACCATATATTTT; CDR3aa: CASSDWDRRSKNTIYF
len: 16; j_gene: TRBJ2-3; d_gene: -; v_gene: TRBV5-1; abundance: few; CDR3nt: TGCGCCAGCAGCAAGGACTACGGATCGGGCACAGATACGCAGTATTTT; CDR3aa: CASSKDYGSGTDTQYF
len: 12; j_gene: TRBJ2-1; d_gene: -; v_gene: TRBV6-1; abundance: few; CDR3nt: TGTGCCAGCAGTGAATTGAACAGTGAACAGTTCTTC; CDR3aa: CASSELNSEQFF
len: 13; j_gene: TRBJ2-1; d_gene: TRBD1; v_gene: TRBV5-1; abundance: -; CDR3nt: TGCGCCAGCAGCAAGGACAGGGGGCTTGAGCGGTTCTTC; CDR3aa: CASSKDRGLERFF
len: 17; j_gene: TRBJ2-3; d_gene: TRBD2; v_gene: TRBV24-1; abundance: many; CDR3nt: TGTGCCACCAGTAACCCGCGGGGGGTAGTGGGCACAGATACGCAGTATTTT; CDR3aa: CATSNPRGVVGTDTQYF
len: 13; j_gene: TRBJ1-2; d_gene: -; v_gene: TRBV2; abundance: -; CDR3nt: TGTGCCAGCAGCAGCAGGGTTACCTATGGCTACACCTTC; CDR3aa: CASSSRVTYGYTF
len: 15; j_gene: TRBJ2-1; d_gene: TRBD2; v_gene: TRBV2; abundance: -; CDR3nt: TGTGCCAGCAGTTACGCTAGCGGGGGGGTCAATGAGCAGTTCTTC; CDR3aa: CASSYASGGVNEQFF
len: 16; j_gene: TRBJ1-5; d_gene: TRBD1; v_gene: TRBV10-3; abundance: -; CDR3nt: TGTGCCATCAGCCAGTTGGGACAGGGCGGTGGTCAGCCCCAGCATTTT; CDR3aa: CAISQLGQGGGQPQHF
len: 15; j_gene: TRBJ2-3; d_gene: TRBD2; v_gene: TRBV24-1; abundance: few; CDR3nt: TGTGCCACCAGTGAGAGCGGGGAGATGACAGATACGCAGTATTTT; CDR3aa: CATSESGEMTDTQYF
len: 18; j_gene: TRBJ2-1; d_gene: TRBD1; v_gene: TRBV24-1; abundance: few; CDR3nt: TGTGCCACCAGTGATCCAAACCCGACAGGGGGCTCCTACAATGAGCAGTTCTTC; CDR3aa: CATSDPNPTGGSYNEQFF
len: 12; j_gene: TRBJ1-6; d_gene: -; v_gene: TRBV2; abundance: few; CDR3nt: TGTGCCAGCAAGACAGTCAATTCACCCCTCCACTTT; CDR3aa: CASKTVNSPLHF
len: 13; j_gene: TRBJ1-1; d_gene: -; v_gene: TRBV3-1; abundance: -; CDR3nt: TGTGCCAGCAGCCAGAGGAGGAACACTGAAGCTTTCTTT; CDR3aa: CASSQRRNTEAFF
len: 12; j_gene: TRBJ1-4; d_gene: -; v_gene: TRBV20-1; abundance: -; CDR3nt: TGCAGTGGGATTGCAACTAATGAAAAACTGTTTTTT; CDR3aa: CSGIATNEKLFF
len: 15; j_gene: TRBJ2-2; d_gene: -; v_gene: TRBV2; abundance: -; CDR3nt: TGTGCCAGCAGAGAGTACGGGACGAACACCGGGGAGCTGTTTTTT; CDR3aa: CASREYGTNTGELFF
len: 15; j_gene: TRBJ2-3; d_gene: -; v_gene: TRBV12-3/TRBV12-4; abundance: few; CDR3nt: TGTGCCAGCAGTTTTGAGGCACAGGGACGGGATACGCAGTATTTT; CDR3aa: CASSFEAQGRDTQYF
len: 14; j_gene: TRBJ1-2; d_gene: -; v_gene: TRBV2; abundance: few; CDR3nt: TGTGCCAGCAGGGACGGGACACAACGCTATGGCTACACCTTC; CDR3aa: CASRDGTQRYGYTF
len: 18; j_gene: TRBJ2-6; d_gene: -; v_gene: TRBV3-1; abundance: many; CDR3nt: TGTGCCAGCAGCCAAGATCAGCCCTCAGGGCCTGGGGCCAACGTCCTGACTTTC; CDR3aa: CASSQDQPSGPGANVLTF
len: 16; j_gene: TRBJ2-3; d_gene: TRBD2; v_gene: TRBV28; abundance: many; CDR3nt: TGTGCCAGCAGTTTATTTCTAGCGGGGGGAACAGATACGCAGTATTTT; CDR3aa: CASSLFLAGGTDTQYF
len: 16; j_gene: TRBJ2-3; d_gene: TRBD2; v_gene: TRBV27; abundance: many; CDR3nt: TGTGCCAGCAGTTTTAGCGGGGGCCGTAGCACAGATACGCAGTATTTT; CDR3aa: CASSFSGGRSTDTQYF
len: 14; j_gene: TRBJ2-3; d_gene: -; v_gene: TRBV11-2; abundance: few; CDR3nt: TGTGCCAGCAGCCTAGGGCCCCTAAGGGATACGCAGTATTTT; CDR3aa: CASSLGPLRDTQYF
len: 11; j_gene: TRBJ2-2; d_gene: -; v_gene: TRBV18; abundance: few; CDR3nt: TGTGCCAGCTCACCAACCGGGGAGCTGTTTTTT; CDR3aa: CASSPTGELFF
len: 16; j_gene: TRBJ2-2; d_gene: -; v_gene: TRBV11-2; abundance: -; CDR3nt: TGTGCCAGCAGCTTAGATCTAGCGTTGAACACCGGGGAGCTGTTTTTT; CDR3aa: CASSLDLALNTGELFF
len: 15; j_gene: TRBJ2-5; d_gene: TRBD1; v_gene: TRBV20-1; abundance: -; CDR3nt: TGCAGTGCTACGCGGGACAGGGGATACCAAGAGACCCAGTACTTC; CDR3aa: CSATRDRGYQETQYF
len: 18; j_gene: TRBJ1-1; d_gene: -; v_gene: TRBV20-1; abundance: -; CDR3nt: TGCAGTGCTAGAGAGGCGCTCGGGGTCCACCCTTTGAACACTGAAGCTTTCTTT; CDR3aa: CSAREALGVHPLNTEAFF
len: 13; j_gene: TRBJ1-1; d_gene: -; v_gene: TRBV7-9; abundance: many; CDR3nt: TGTGCCAGCAGCGTACAGGAGAACACTGAAGCTTTCTTT; CDR3aa: CASSVQENTEAFF
len: 13; j_gene: TRBJ2-6; d_gene: -; v_gene: TRBV29-1; abundance: -; CDR3nt: TGCAGCGTTGACAGGGCTGGGGCCAACGTCCTGACTTTC; CDR3aa: CSVDRAGANVLTF
len: 13; j_gene: TRBJ2-5; d_gene: -; v_gene: TRBV6-5; abundance: -; CDR3nt: TGTGCCAGCACCGGGACGGCACAAGAGACCCAGTACTTC; CDR3aa: CASTGTAQETQYF
len: 15; j_gene: TRBJ2-5; d_gene: -; v_gene: TRBV4-1; abundance: few; CDR3nt: TGCGCCAGCAGCCAAGAGGAGCAGGGACAAGAGACCCAGTACTTC; CDR3aa: CASSQEEQGQETQYF
len: 14; j_gene: TRBJ2-5; d_gene: -; v_gene: TRBV7-7; abundance: few; CDR3nt: TGTGCCAGCAGCTTAGCTAGTGGGTTGGAGACCCAGTACTTC; CDR3aa: CASSLASGLETQYF